This T cell receptor (beta chain) was identified during a study of kidney transplant recipient with SARS-CoV-2 infection. Germline CDR1 reads WSHSY; CDR2 reads SAAADI. Trimming removed 7 bases from V and 7 bases from J, with 16 bases in between. The CDR3 runs 14 residues. TCRdb reanalysed the reads using MiXCR and keeps one entry per CDR3 protein. The sample includes under 250,000 distinct CDR3 sequences, about 28% of them seen just once. This clonotype has ten or more counts. This clonotype originated in a male patient in his 30s who had COVID-19 and was a kidney transplant recipient. Some T cells may have come from the graft donor. The V call is TRBV10-2, the J call TRBJ1-4; D remains ambiguous. The input for sequencing was a blood sample, taken at baseline and between days 110 and 120 from a kidney transplant recipient. The CDR3 loop is CASKIRAGGEKLFF. The CDR3 bases are TGCGCCAGCAAGATAAGGGCCGGAGGTGAAAAACTGTTTTTT.